The clone carrying this T cell receptor beta chain was seen repeatedly, ten times or more. Its cognate antigen is unknown. This sample is drawn from a study of T cell repertoires in cytomegalovirus infection. One entry per CDR3 protein results from TCRdb running MiXCR on the reads. The sample yields 200,000 to 300,000 distinct CDR3 sequences, around 6.2% seen once. This CDR3 comprises 16 residues. Trimming at V came to 0 bases and at J to 4 bases, leaving 11 bases not matched to a gene. Germline CDR1 reads GTSNPN; CDR2 reads SVGIG (reference sequence). General observations from the study: CMV carriers with the relevant HLA were identified by cumulative public TCR beta family frequency.

This rearrangement joins TRBV30 to TRBJ1-1, with 7 bases matching TRBD1. The sequence was collected from a human donor in good health (CMV status not recorded). Some clones in this sample may be carry-over from other donors' samples. The specimen was PBMCs. CDR3 residues: CAWSVLGRGYLTEAFF. The CDR3 coding sequence is TGTGCCTGGAGTGTACTGGGCAGGGGGTATCTCACTGAAGCTTTCTTT. Together with reference TRBV30 and TRBJ1-1, the CDR3 gives the full variable domain: SQTIHQWPATLVQPVGSPLSLECTVEGTSNPNLYWYRQAAGRGLQLLFYSVGIGQISSEVPQNLSASRPQDRQFILSSKKLLLSDSGFYLCAWSVLGRGYLTEAFFGQGTRLTVV.